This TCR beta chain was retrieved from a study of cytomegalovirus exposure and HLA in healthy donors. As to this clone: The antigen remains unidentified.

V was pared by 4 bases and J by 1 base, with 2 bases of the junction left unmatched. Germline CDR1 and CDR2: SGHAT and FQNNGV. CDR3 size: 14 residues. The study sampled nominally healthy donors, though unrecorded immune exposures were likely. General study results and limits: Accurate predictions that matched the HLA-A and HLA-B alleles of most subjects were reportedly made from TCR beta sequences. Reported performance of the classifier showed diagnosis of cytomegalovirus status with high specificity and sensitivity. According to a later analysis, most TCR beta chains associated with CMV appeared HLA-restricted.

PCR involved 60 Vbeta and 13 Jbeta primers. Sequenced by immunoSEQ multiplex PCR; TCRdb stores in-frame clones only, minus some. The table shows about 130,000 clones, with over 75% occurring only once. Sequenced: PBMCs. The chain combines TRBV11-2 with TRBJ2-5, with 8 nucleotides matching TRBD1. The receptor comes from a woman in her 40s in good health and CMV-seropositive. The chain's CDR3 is CASSSQGAQETQYF. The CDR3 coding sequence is TGTGCCAGCAGCTCCCAGGGGGCCCAAGAGACCCAGTACTTC.